The clone carrying this TCR beta chain showed up many times. The target antigen is unknown. Using RNA transcripts as the source, TCR beta CDR3 regions were amplified. With the HTBI primer set, the TCR CDR3 went through a first round of RT-PCR. Using its own MiXCR run on the multiplex PCR reads, TCRdb lists one record per CDR3 protein. The sample includes 300,000 to 350,000 distinct CDR3 sequences, about 20% seen only once; the top ten take 45% to 55%. The data stem from a study of T cells in Graves' hyperthyroidism and ophthalmopathy. Absence of ophthalmopathy progression within 18 months defined stable Graves' hyperthyroidism. Each diagnosis drew on symptoms, thyroxine, TRAb, thyroid ultrasound and orbital computed tomography findings. General study results and limits: Through a model of 13 V-J features, ophthalmopathy was separated from stable hyperthyroidism.

The sample consisted of blood. The source of this sequence is a woman in her 50s with Graves' hyperthyroidism.

The CDR3 DNA is TGCAGTGCTAGAGATCTAACGGCTAGCACAGATACGCAGTATTTT. Encoded protein: CSARDLTASTDTQYF. The rearrangement links TRBV20-1 to TRBJ2-3; unclear D gene. Trimming took off 0 bases at V and 0 bases at J, with 10 bases between the two ends. The germline CDR1 and CDR2 sequences are DFQATT and SNEGSKA (reference sequence). The length of the CDR3 is 15 residues.